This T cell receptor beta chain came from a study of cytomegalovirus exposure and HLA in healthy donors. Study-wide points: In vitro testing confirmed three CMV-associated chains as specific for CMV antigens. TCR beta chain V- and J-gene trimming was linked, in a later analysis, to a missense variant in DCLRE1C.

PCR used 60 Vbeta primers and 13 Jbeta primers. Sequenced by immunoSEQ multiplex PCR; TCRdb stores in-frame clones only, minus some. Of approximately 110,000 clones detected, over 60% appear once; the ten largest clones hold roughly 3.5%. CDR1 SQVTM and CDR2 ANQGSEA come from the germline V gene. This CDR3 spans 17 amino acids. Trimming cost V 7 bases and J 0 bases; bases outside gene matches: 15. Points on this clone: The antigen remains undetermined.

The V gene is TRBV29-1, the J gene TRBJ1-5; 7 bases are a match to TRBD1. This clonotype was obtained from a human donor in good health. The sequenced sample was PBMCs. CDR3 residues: CSGRGAGQSYSNQPQHF. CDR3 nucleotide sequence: TGCAGCGGCAGAGGGGCGGGACAGTCTTATAGCAATCAGCCCCAGCATTTT. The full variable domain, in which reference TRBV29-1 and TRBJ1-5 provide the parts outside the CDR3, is SAVISQKPSRDICQRGTSLTIQCQVDSQVTMMFWYRQQPGQSLTLIATANQGSEATYESGFVIDKFPISRPNLTFSTLTVSNMSPEDSSIYLCSGRGAGQSYSNQPQHFGDGTRLSIL.